The 24 T cell receptor beta chains given below trace back to one sample, sequenced in a study of CD8 T cells in acute hepatitis C reinfection. TCRdb's table, derived via immunoSEQ multiplex PCR, lists solely in-frame clones and lacks some. The table shows approximately 39,000 clones, with roughly 89% occurring only once. Time point specified: naive CD8 control sorted from an acute-time-point sample. The sample taken for sequencing was naive CD8+ T cells from PBMCs. The receptors come from a man aged 25-40 years with chronic hepatitis C.

The chain carries TRBV27 and TRBJ2-7, with a possible D match to TRBD2 (5 bases). Germline CDR1 MNHEY, CDR2 SMNVEV (reference sequence). Trimming stripped 8 bases from V and 2 bases from J, with 13 bases between. This CDR3 is built from 13 residues. DNA of the CDR3: TGTGCCAGCGCCCCGGGGTGGCCCTACGAGCAGTACTTC. It specifies CASAPGWPYEQYF.

This rearrangement joins TRBV6-6 to TRBJ2-2, with a tentative D call TRBD2 (6 bases). The CDR3 loop spans 13 amino acids. Germline CDR1 and CDR2: MNHNY and SVGAGI (reference sequence). Trimming took off 6 bases at V and 7 bases at J, with 12 bases between the two ends. CDR3 sequence reads: CASSPKEGGELFF. The DNA of the CDR3 is TGTGCCAGCAGCCCCAAGGAGGGCGGGGAGCTGTTTTTT.

The rearrangement links TRBV5-6 to TRBJ1-5, with D hard to call. The CDR3 covers 14 residues. Germline V gene lookup returns CDR1 SGHDT and CDR2 YYEEEE. The V end was cut by 0 bases, the J end by 6 bases, with 10 bases between. DNA for the CDR3: TGTGCCAGCAGCTTGGGTGAATCGTCTCAGCCCCAGCATTTT. Translated: CASSLGESSQPQHF.

V is TRBV10-1 and J is TRBJ2-5; 7 bases line up with TRBD1. Germline trimming cut 5 bases from V and 3 bases from J; bases unmatched to any gene: 3. The V gene's germline CDR1 is WNHNN and CDR2 SYGVQD (reference sequence). The CDR3 totals 13 residues. In DNA, the CDR3 is TGCGCCAGCAGTTTTACAGGGGAAGAGACCCAGTACTTC. Amino acids: CASSFTGEETQYF.

The chain has TRBV29-1 and TRBJ2-5; D is ambiguous. V gave up 7 bases and J gave up 2 bases, with 5 bases separating them. Germline assignment: CDR1 SQVTM and CDR2 ANQGSEA. This CDR3 comprises 10 residues. The CDR3 spells CSGQQETQYF. In DNA, the CDR3 is TGCAGCGGACAACAAGAGACCCAGTACTTC. Full variable domain (outside the CDR3, taken from reference TRBV29-1 and TRBJ2-5): SAVISQKPSRDICQRGTSLTIQCQVDSQVTMMFWYRQQPGQSLTLIATANQGSEATYESGFVIDKFPISRPNLTFSTLTVSNMSPEDSSIYLCSGQQETQYFGPGTRLLVL.

This chain uses TRBV7-3 with TRBJ2-1, with 9 bases identical to TRBD2. The junction had 4 bases not matched to a gene; V was cut back by 3 bases and J by 4 bases. Germline loops: CDR1 SGHTA, CDR2 FQGTGA. The length of the CDR3 is 15 residues. DNA of the CDR3: TGTGCCAGCAGCTTTCTAGCGGGAAATTACAATGAGCAGTTCTTC. Amino acids: CASSFLAGNYNEQFF.

The genes are TRBV5-1 and TRBJ2-7; D not certain. The CDR3 consists of 12 residues. The germline V and J ends were trimmed by 0 bases and 4 bases, with 5 bases remaining between them. Germline CDR1 is SGHRS and CDR2 is YFSETQ. This CDR3 reads CASSLDGYEQYF. DNA of the CDR3: TGCGCCAGCAGCTTGGACGGATACGAGCAGTACTTC.

Worth noting for this clone: Mismatch with germline at one junction end may stem from a read error. The chain links TRBV30 to TRBJ1-2; D possibly corresponds to TRBD1 (6 bases). The CDR3 has 12 amino acids. Germline V gene sequence: CDR1 GTSNPN, CDR2 SVGIG (reference sequence). The CDR3 sequence is CAWSGGGLGYAF. The CDR3 DNA sequence: TGTGCCTGGAGTGGGGGGGGCTTGGGCTACGCCTTC.

V gene TRBV10-1 combines with J gene TRBJ2-4, with 7 bases fitting TRBD1. This CDR3 has 17 amino acids. V was clipped by 6 bases and J by 4 bases; unmatched bases: 15. Looked up from germline, CDR1 is WNHNN and CDR2 is SYGVQD (reference sequence). CDR3 nucleotides: TGCGCCAGCAGCACTCCTTTACAGGGGAGTGGTAAAAACATTCAGTACTTC. This sequence encodes CASSTPLQGSGKNIQYF.

The chain employs TRBV28 and TRBJ1-5; tentative D call: TRBD1 (5 bases). Germline values: CDR1 MDHEN, CDR2 SYDVKM. V shed 3 bases and J shed 2 bases, with 11 bases lying between them. The CDR3 covers 15 residues. This CDR3 is CASSLERGGNQPQHF. The DNA for the CDR3 is TGTGCCAGCAGTTTGGAACGAGGGGGCAATCAGCCCCAGCATTTT.

The chain carries TRBV10-3 and TRBJ2-5; the match to TRBD2 covers 11 bases. V lost 5 bases, J lost 1 base, and 3 bases stayed unmatched. CDR3 length equals 15 residues. In germline, CDR1 is ENHRY, CDR2 SYGVKD. As DNA, the CDR3 is TGTGCCATCAGTTACGGGACTAGCGGCCAAGAGACCCAGTACTTC. Translation gives CAISYGTSGQETQYF.

This clone came up a few times. The rearrangement links TRBV5-6 to TRBJ1-1; D not certain. This CDR3 is built from 13 residues. Germline CDR1 reads SGHDT; CDR2 reads YYEEEE. Trimming removed 1 base from V and 0 bases from J, with 4 bases in between. In DNA form, the CDR3 reads TGTGCCAGCAGCTTGTCCATGAACACTGAAGCTTTCTTT. This encodes CASSLSMNTEAFF.

The chain joins TRBV4-3 to TRBJ2-3, with D perhaps given as TRBD1 or TRBD2 (6 bases each). Trimming stripped 3 bases from V and 10 bases from J, with 17 bases between. The CDR3 is made up of 14 amino acids. The V gene's germline CDR1 is LGHNA and CDR2 YSLEER. The CDR3 sequence: CASSQGGVGAAQYF. In nucleotides, the CDR3 is TGCGCCAGCAGCCAGGGGGGCGTGGGGGCGGCGCAGTATTTT.

V and J are TRBV7-2 and TRBJ1-6; no definite D call. In germline, CDR1 is SGHTA, CDR2 FQGNSA. The CDR3 totals 15 residues. V lost 5 bases to trimming and J lost 6 bases, with 14 bases between them. This chain's CDR3 is CASSLNFRTNSPLHF. DNA for the CDR3: TGTGCCAGCAGCCTAAATTTCCGGACTAATTCACCCCTCCACTTT.

The gene calls are TRBV19 and TRBJ1-5; D possibly corresponds to TRBD1 (5 bases). CDR1 is LNHDA, CDR2 SQIVND, per germline (reference sequence). V lost 10 bases and J 2 bases, leaving 12 bases between the germline ends. CDR3 size: 13 residues. The CDR3 region is CATGGGGNQPQHF. CDR3 sequence (DNA): TGTGCCACGGGCGGGGGAGGCAATCAGCCCCAGCATTTT.

V is TRBV18 and J is TRBJ2-5, with D possibly matching TRBD2 (6 bases). Germline lookup yields CDR1 KGHSH and CDR2 LQKENI. The CDR3 has 14 residues. Trimming stripped 3 bases from V and 1 base from J, with 9 bases between. The CDR3: CASSPEGGQETQYF. The CDR3, as DNA: TGTGCCAGCTCACCCGAGGGAGGCCAAGAGACCCAGTACTTC.

The chain uses TRBV27 and TRBJ2-3; the match to TRBD1 covers 8 bases. The CDR3 extends over 13 amino acids. J was trimmed by 11 bases and V by 5 bases; bases with no gene match: 9. Germline CDR1 MNHEY, CDR2 SMNVEV (reference sequence). The CDR3 region has the DNA TGTGCCAGCAGTAAAACCAGGGGGCAAGTGCAGTATTTT. Translated, it gives CASSKTRGQVQYF.

The CDR3 coding sequence is TGTGCCAGCAGTTACTCGCAGGCGAACGAGCAGTACTTC. Translation: CASSYSQANEQYF. V gene TRBV6-5 combines with J gene TRBJ2-7; D is unresolved. This CDR3 has 13 residues. CDR1 is MNHEY and CDR2 is SVGAGI in the germline V gene. The V and J ends lost 0 bases and 5 bases respectively, with 8 bases between them.

This clone was seen only once. The chain recombines TRBV7-9 with TRBJ2-7, with 7 bases aligning to TRBD2. From germline, CDR1 is SEHNR and CDR2 FQNEAQ (reference sequence). The length of the CDR3 is 14 residues. After removal of 1 base from V and 3 bases from J, the junction contained 3 bases not matched to a gene. Written as DNA, the CDR3 is TGTGCCAGCAGCTTAGGGGAGGGGCGCTACGAGCAGTACTTC. It yields the protein CASSLGEGRYEQYF.

The chain is built from TRBV10-3 and TRBJ1-2; D is possibly TRBD1 (6 bases). CDR3 length: 15 amino acids. CDR1 and CDR2 from the germline V gene are ENHRY and SYGVKD. V was pared by 2 bases and J by 7 bases, with 17 bases between. CDR3 DNA sequence: TGTGCCATCAGTGAGCCGATGACAGGACCCTCTGGCTACACCTTC. As protein: CAISEPMTGPSGYTF.

The V and J genes are TRBV30 and TRBJ2-7; 12 nucleotides match TRBD1. The CDR3 spans 15 residues. Germline V gene lookup returns CDR1 GTSNPN and CDR2 SVGIG (reference sequence). V shed 1 base and J 5 bases; nucleotides not matched to a gene: 6. DNA for the CDR3: TGTGCCTGGAGTGCAGGGACAGGGGGCATCGACGAGCAGTACGTC. Residues: CAWSAGTGGIDEQYV.

The V call is TRBV9, the J call TRBJ2-3; 8 bases align to TRBD2. J gave up 1 base and V 0 bases, and 1 base lay outside the gene matches. This CDR3 contains 15 residues. The germline gives CDR1 SGDLS, CDR2 YYNGEE. The CDR3 DNA reads TGTGCCAGCAGCGTAGCAGCGGGGGGCACAGATACGCAGTATTTT. It is translated as CASSVAAGGTDTQYF.

This clone occurred a few times. The chain carries TRBV7-8 and TRBJ2-7; D is unclear. V lost 2 bases and J 4 bases, leaving 9 bases between the germline ends. CDR1 SGHVS and CDR2 FQNEAQ come from the germline V gene. The CDR3 covers 13 residues. DNA for the CDR3: TGTGCCAGCAGCTTATTCGGACCTTACGAGCAGTACTTC. This codes for CASSLFGPYEQYF.

The chain uses TRBV7-9 and TRBJ2-7, with D perhaps being TRBD1 or TRBD2 (6 bases each). Between the trimmed V and J ends, which lost 1 base and 6 bases, there was a span of 10 bases. Germline loops: CDR1 SEHNR, CDR2 FQNEAQ (reference sequence). The CDR3 sequence is 13 residues long. CDR3 loop: CASSLVGGREQYF. CDR3 bases: TGTGCCAGCAGCTTAGTCGGGGGCCGCGAGCAGTACTTC.